The clone carrying this TCR beta chain was observed a few times. V gave up 10 bases and J gave up 4 bases; unmatched junction bases: 12. The CDR3 runs 15 residues. In the original processing: Reference gene primers were amplified, and this amplification served to estimate nucleated cell counts. The table came from immunoSEQ multiplex PCR; TCRdb's copy has only in-frame clones and leaves some out. The V and J calls and clone size were taken over from that table, and D and trimming were inferred from the DNA. The repertoire consists of 200,000 to 300,000 clones, with about 80% occurring once and the leading ten covering approximately 9%. The sample is drawn from a study of blood T cell repertoires in COVID-19. At the level of the study: The United States, Italy and Spain provided the acute and convalescent COVID-19 samples. Sample material is recorded as cDNA or gDNA derived from T cells, B-cell-depleted T cells, or PBMCs.

The sequencing input was peripheral blood. The sequence was collected from a human donor in a cohort sampled during active COVID-19. The chain is built from TRBV6-7 and TRBJ1-4; 7 bases match TRBD1. TRBV6-7 is flagged as an ORF with uncertain function. DNA for the CDR3: TGTGCCACCGCCGGGACAGCCTTTTTTAATGAAAAACTGTTTTTT. As protein: CATAGTAFFNEKLFF.